A selection of T cell receptor beta chains follows, all from one sample in a study of CXCR3-negative and CXCR3-positive naive CD8 T cells. With the 5' RACE reads reprocessed, TCRdb shows one record per CDR3 protein and no DNA. Its clone listing holds 100,000 to 150,000 distinct CDR3 sequences. The sequencing input was naive CXCR3- CD8+ T cells from blood. These receptors all stem from a human donor in good health. Some clones in this sample may be carry-over from other donors' samples. Each CDR3 is given with its conserved first and last residue. The order of the fields is J gene, V gene, CDR3 protein.

j_call: TRBJ1-6; v_call: TRBV9; cdr3_aa: CASSVDTGNHNSPLHF
j_call: TRBJ2-1; v_call: TRBV29-1; cdr3_aa: CSDDPGYNEQFF
j_call: TRBJ2-7; v_call: TRBV5-1; cdr3_aa: CASSLGYFRTEGRMVEQYF
j_call: TRBJ2-7; v_call: TRBV29-1; cdr3_aa: CSVPRLAGEGYEQYF
j_call: TRBJ2-7; v_call: TRBV29-1; cdr3_aa: CSVETGTSGLVQYF
j_call: TRBJ2-5; v_call: TRBV9; cdr3_aa: CASSSPLQETQYF
j_call: TRBJ2-7; v_call: TRBV28; cdr3_aa: CASSSTPVFGASYEQYF
j_call: TRBJ2-1; v_call: TRBV9; cdr3_aa: CASSPNSYNEQFF
j_call: TRBJ2-2; v_call: TRBV4-1; cdr3_aa: CASSSSDRASGSRFGELFF
j_call: TRBJ2-1; v_call: TRBV29-1; cdr3_aa: CSARGLAGLNEQFF
j_call: TRBJ2-6; v_call: TRBV7-9; cdr3_aa: CASSLELGTGANVLTF
j_call: TRBJ1-1; v_call: TRBV11-3; cdr3_aa: CASSSHRDPEREAFF
j_call: TRBJ2-5; v_call: TRBV5-5; cdr3_aa: CPDGWGQETQYF
j_call: TRBJ2-3; v_call: TRBV28; cdr3_aa: CASIGTSGGYTDTQYF
j_call: TRBJ1-1; v_call: TRBV6-5; cdr3_aa: CASRLHQNTEAFF
j_call: TRBJ2-7; v_call: TRBV7-9; cdr3_aa: CASSSVNTPGEQYF
j_call: TRBJ2-3; v_call: TRBV5-1; cdr3_aa: CASSLGASPYTDTQYF
j_call: TRBJ2-7; v_call: TRBV28; cdr3_aa: CASSLLTGGAFYEQYF
j_call: TRBJ2-2; v_call: TRBV15; cdr3_aa: CATEGTVTGELFF
j_call: TRBJ2-3; v_call: TRBV9; cdr3_aa: CASSVEVSGGSTDTQYF
j_call: TRBJ2-3; v_call: TRBV29-1; cdr3_aa: CSVGHRVGDTQYF
j_call: TRBJ2-5; v_call: TRBV7-8; cdr3_aa: CASSSLAGVGETQYF
j_call: TRBJ2-7; v_call: TRBV2; cdr3_aa: CASSEGRNSYEQYF
j_call: TRBJ2-1; v_call: TRBV2; cdr3_aa: CASFEGREGEQFF
j_call: TRBJ1-6; v_call: TRBV7-6; cdr3_aa: CASSSQTGDNSPLHF
j_call: TRBJ2-1; v_call: TRBV2; cdr3_aa: CASSEARLAAVSSYNEQFF
j_call: TRBJ2-5; v_call: TRBV10-2; cdr3_aa: CASSESTATQYF
j_call: TRBJ2-1; v_call: TRBV9; cdr3_aa: CASSVGDFPSSEQFF
j_call: TRBJ2-1; v_call: TRBV13; cdr3_aa: CASSNRGYNEQFF
j_call: TRBJ1-5; v_call: TRBV7-6; cdr3_aa: CASSLGQGINQPQHF
j_call: TRBJ1-1; v_call: TRBV28; cdr3_aa: CASKLTENTEAFF
j_call: TRBJ2-7; v_call: TRBV12-3/TRBV12-4; cdr3_aa: CASSLGQYYQDEQYF
j_call: TRBJ2-3; v_call: TRBV12-3/TRBV12-4; cdr3_aa: CASSVTDTQYF
j_call: TRBJ2-3; v_call: TRBV29-1; cdr3_aa: CSVVIDRTDTQYF
j_call: TRBJ1-5; v_call: TRBV16; cdr3_aa: CASSSGRGNQPQHF
j_call: TRBJ2-1; v_call: TRBV5-4; cdr3_aa: CASSFRTGGVGNEQFF
j_call: TRBJ2-1; v_call: TRBV29-1; cdr3_aa: CSVRTGGPPEQFF
j_call: TRBJ2-3; v_call: TRBV5-1; cdr3_aa: CASSLNGSPSTDTQYF
j_call: TRBJ1-2; v_call: TRBV9; cdr3_aa: CASSVGDRVGYGYTF
j_call: TRBJ2-7; v_call: TRBV12-3/TRBV12-4; cdr3_aa: CASGLGVVYEQYF
j_call: TRBJ2-1; v_call: TRBV7-6; cdr3_aa: CASSLVLAGGYNEQFF